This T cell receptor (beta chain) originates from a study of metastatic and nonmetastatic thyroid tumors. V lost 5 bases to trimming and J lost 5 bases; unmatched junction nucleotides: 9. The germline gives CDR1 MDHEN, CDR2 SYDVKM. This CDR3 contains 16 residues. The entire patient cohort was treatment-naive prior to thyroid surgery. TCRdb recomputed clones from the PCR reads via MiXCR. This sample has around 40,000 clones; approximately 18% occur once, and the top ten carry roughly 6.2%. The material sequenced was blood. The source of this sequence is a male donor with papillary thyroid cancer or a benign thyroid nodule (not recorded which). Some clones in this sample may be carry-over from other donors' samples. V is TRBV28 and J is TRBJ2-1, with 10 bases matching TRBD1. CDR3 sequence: CASSPLDRGVDNEQFF. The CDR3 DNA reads TGTGCCAGCAGTCCATTGGACAGGGGGGTCGACAATGAGCAGTTCTTC.